Below, 8 T cell receptor beta chains from the same sample are listed, as sequenced in a study of blood T cell repertoires in COVID-19. The assay was immunoSEQ multiplex PCR, and TCRdb's table has in-frame clones only and misses some. The data hold 99,000 or so clones, with 80% to 90% observed a single time. The sequencing input was peripheral blood. Receptors were obtained from a man aged 50 or older with acute or convalescent COVID-19.

The V call is TRBV29-1, the J call TRBJ2-7; 11 nucleotides line up with TRBD2. Germline loops: CDR1 SQVTM, CDR2 ANQGSEA. This CDR3 region has 13 residues. The junction had 4 bases not matched to a gene; V was cut back by 6 bases and J by 3 bases. The CDR3 region has the DNA TGCAGCGTCCTAGCGGGAGGAAGCTACGAGCAGTACTTC. Its translation: CSVLAGGSYEQYF.

The rearrangement uses TRBV9 and TRBJ2-5; possibly TRBD1 for D (6 bases). Trimming pared 3 bases from V and 5 bases from J, leaving 17 bases between. Germline V gene data show CDR1 as SGDLS and CDR2 as YYNGEE. The CDR3 sequence is 15 residues long. The CDR3 reads CASSGLGWGRETQYF. CDR3 coding DNA: TGTGCCAGCAGCGGCCTTGGCTGGGGGCGGGAGACCCAGTACTTC.

The chain is built from TRBV6-1 and TRBJ2-7, with 11 bases identical to TRBD2. The V gene's germline CDR1 is MNHNS and CDR2 SASEGT. Germline trimming cut 3 bases from V and 6 bases from J; bases unmatched to any gene: 7. This CDR3 is 15 amino acids long. This CDR3 reads CASSETSGIRIEQYF. The CDR3, as DNA: TGTGCCAGCAGTGAGACTAGCGGGATCAGAATCGAGCAGTACTTC.

The chain has TRBV6-4 and TRBJ1-1, with D unclear. Germline values: CDR1 MRHNA, CDR2 SNTAGT. The CDR3 totals 15 residues. V was pared by 3 bases and J by 6 bases, with 17 bases between. CDR3 protein: CASSEWFSIRAEAFF. The CDR3 DNA is TGTGCCAGCAGTGAATGGTTCTCAATTCGGGCTGAAGCTTTCTTT.

As DNA, the CDR3 is TGCAGCGTTGAAGGGGACAGAGAGCAGTTCTTC. Translation gives CSVEGDREQFF. V usage is TRBV29-1 and J usage is TRBJ2-1; 7 nucleotides match TRBD1. V lost 1 base, J lost 10 bases, and 1 base stayed unmatched. The length of the CDR3 is 11 residues. Germline CDR1 SQVTM, CDR2 ANQGSEA.

The chain couples TRBV5-5 to TRBJ2-3; 9 nucleotides align to TRBD1. Germline values: CDR1 SGHKS, CDR2 YYEKEE (reference sequence). The CDR3 totals 16 residues. The ends lost 0 bases at V and 2 bases at J; junction bases unmatched: 4. CDR3 in DNA: TGTGCCAGCAGCTTGGCGGGACAGGGTACCACAGATACGCAGTATTTT. Protein: CASSLAGQGTTDTQYF.

The chain carries TRBV19 and TRBJ2-1; TRBD1 is a possible D gene (6 bases). V lost 5 bases to trimming and J lost 6 bases, with 11 bases between them. Germline-derived CDR1 and CDR2 are LNHDA and SQIVND (reference sequence). There are 13 residues in the CDR3. CDR3 in amino acids: CASSDNRANEQFF. CDR3 DNA: TGTGCCAGTAGTGACAACAGGGCCAATGAGCAGTTCTTC.

This clone was detected once. This chain uses TRBV7-9 with TRBJ2-1, with D perhaps matching TRBD1 (5 bases). CDR1 is SEHNR, CDR2 FQNEAQ, per germline (reference sequence). V was clipped by 5 bases and J by 2 bases, with 13 bases between them. The CDR3 consists of 15 residues. The DNA for the CDR3 is TGTGCCAGCAGCCCACTCAGGGTCACCTACAATGAGCAGTTCTTC. This encodes CASSPLRVTYNEQFF.